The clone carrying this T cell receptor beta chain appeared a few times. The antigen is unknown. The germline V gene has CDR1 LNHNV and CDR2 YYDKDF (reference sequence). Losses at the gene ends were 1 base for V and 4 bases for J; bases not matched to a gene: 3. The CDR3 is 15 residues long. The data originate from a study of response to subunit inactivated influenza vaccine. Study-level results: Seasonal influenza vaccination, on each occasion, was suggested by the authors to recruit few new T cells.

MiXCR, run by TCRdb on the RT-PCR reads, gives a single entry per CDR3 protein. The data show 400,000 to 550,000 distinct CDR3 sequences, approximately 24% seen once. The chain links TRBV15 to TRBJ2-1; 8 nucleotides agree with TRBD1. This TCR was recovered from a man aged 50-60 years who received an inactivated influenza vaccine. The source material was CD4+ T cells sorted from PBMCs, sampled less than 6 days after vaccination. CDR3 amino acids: CATSRGQGSYNEQFF. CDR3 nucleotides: TGTGCCACCAGCAGAGGACAGGGGAGTTACAATGAGCAGTTCTTC.